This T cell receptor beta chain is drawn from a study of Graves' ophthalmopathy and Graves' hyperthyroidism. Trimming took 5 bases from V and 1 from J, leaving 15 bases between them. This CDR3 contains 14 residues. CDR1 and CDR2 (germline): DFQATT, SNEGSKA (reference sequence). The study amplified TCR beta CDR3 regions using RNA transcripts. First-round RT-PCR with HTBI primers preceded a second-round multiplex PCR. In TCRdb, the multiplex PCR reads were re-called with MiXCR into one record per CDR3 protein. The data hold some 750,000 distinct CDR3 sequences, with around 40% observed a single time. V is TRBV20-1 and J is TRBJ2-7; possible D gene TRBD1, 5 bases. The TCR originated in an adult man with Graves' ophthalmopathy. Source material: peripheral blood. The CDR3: CSALGPGSSYEQYF. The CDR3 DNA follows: TGCAGTGCTTTGGGGCCAGGTTCTTCCTACGAGCAGTACTTC.